This T cell receptor (beta chain) was captured by sequencing in a study of vaccination and CD4 T cells after COVID-19. On the study more broadly: Each convalescent patient was PCR positive for SARS-CoV-2 on nasal swab; several cases were mild and one severe.

As to treatment: approximately nine-day PBMC culture with coronavirus spike peptide pools or control peptides (ViraFEST assay). V gave up 4 bases and J gave up 4 bases, with 11 bases separating them. The CDR3 has 13 residues. The germline gives CDR1 LGHDT, CDR2 YNNKEL (reference sequence). Cultured CD4+ T-cell DNA underwent Oncomine TCR Beta short-read sequencing. MiXCR, applied by TCRdb to the PCR reads, yields one record per CDR3 protein. The data contain 15,000 or so distinct CDR3 sequences, 40% to 50% of them seen just once; the ten biggest clones take up roughly 15%. For this clonotype: The antigen remains unidentified.

The input for sequencing was CD4+ T cells from blood, cultured in vitro, taken before SARS-CoV-2 vaccination. The chain is built from TRBV3-1 and TRBJ2-7; tentative D call: TRBD2 (6 bases). The receptor's source is a human donor who had recovered from COVID-19. CDR3 sequence reads: CASSLTSGYEQYF. In nucleotides, the CDR3 is TGTGCCAGCAGCCTGACTAGTGGGTACGAGCAGTACTTC.